The 25 T cell receptor beta chains given below trace back to one sample, sequenced in a study of T cell responses to AZD1222 COVID-19 vaccine. TCRdb keeps only in-frame clones here, not all; method: immunoSEQ multiplex PCR. The sample carries roughly 150,000 clones, roughly 92% recorded once. The input for sequencing was peripheral blood, taken on day 0 of AZD1222 vaccination. All receptors derive from an adult in good health.

V gene TRBV29-1 combines with J gene TRBJ1-1; a possible D gene is TRBD1 (5 bases). CDR1 is SQVTM and CDR2 is ANQGSEA in the germline V gene. CDR3 length: 14 amino acids. V lost 3 bases, J lost 1 base, and 12 bases lay in between. Written as DNA, the CDR3 is TGCAGCGTTGACGGCTGGGGCACGAACACTGAAGCTTTCTTT. Amino acids: CSVDGWGTNTEAFF.

The rearrangement joins TRBV6-5 to TRBJ2-6; the match to TRBD1 covers 10 bases. Germline values: CDR1 MNHEY, CDR2 SVGAGI. The trim removed 4 bases at V and 3 bases at J, leaving 3 bases unmatched. This CDR3 comprises 16 residues. CDR3: CASSFGDRGGANVLTF. The CDR3, as DNA: TGTGCCAGCAGTTTCGGGGACAGGGGTGGGGCCAACGTCCTGACTTTC.

The rearrangement joins TRBV5-1 to TRBJ1-1; 8 bases match TRBD1. The CDR3 runs to 13 residues. CDR1 and CDR2 (germline): SGHRS, YFSETQ. The V gene end was trimmed by 2 bases and the J gene end by 5 bases; junction bases not matched to a gene: 2. This chain's CDR3 is CASSFQGATEAFF. The CDR3 nucleotides are TGCGCCAGCAGCTTTCAGGGGGCGACTGAAGCTTTCTTT. Full variable domain (remainder filled in from reference TRBV5-1 and TRBJ1-1): KAGVTQTPRYLIKTRGQQVTLSCSPISGHRSVSWYQQTPGQGLQFLFEYFSETQRNKGNFPGRFSGRQFSNSRSEMNVSTLELGDSALYLCASSFQGATEAFFGQGTRLTVV.

V is TRBV5-1 and J is TRBJ1-1, with D unclear. The CDR3 consists of 12 residues. The germline CDR1 and CDR2 sequences are SGHRS and YFSETQ. V lost 2 bases and J 1 base, leaving 3 bases between the germline ends. CDR3 sequence: CASSFGNTEAFF. The CDR3 DNA sequence: TGCGCCAGCAGCTTTGGGAACACTGAAGCTTTCTTT.

The chain employs TRBV28 and TRBJ1-5; D may be TRBD1 (5 bases). The V gene's germline CDR1 is MDHEN and CDR2 SYDVKM. V shed 4 bases and J shed 6 bases, with 13 bases lying between them. The length of the CDR3 is 14 residues. The CDR3 nucleotides read TGTGCCAGCAGTTCAAGACAGCATAGTCAGCCCCAGCATTTT. Encoded protein: CASSSRQHSQPQHF. The full variable domain, with the rest looked up from reference TRBV28 and TRBJ1-5, is DVKVTQSSRYLVKRTGEKVFLECVQDMDHENMFWYRQDPGLGLRLIYFSYDVKMKEKGDIPEGYSVSREKKERFSLILESASTNQTSMYLCASSSRQHSQPQHFGDGTRLSIL.

V gene TRBV21-1 combines with J gene TRBJ1-2; TRBD1 is the table's D call and was not checked against the DNA. TRBV21-1 is reported as a pseudogene. The CDR3 is 15 amino acids. This CDR3 is CASSKYGTGGYGYTF. CDR3 DNA: TGTGCCAGCAGCAAATATGGGACAGGTGGTTATGGCTACACCTTC.

This sequence joins TRBV30 and TRBJ1-4; D uncertain. The length of the CDR3 is 15 residues. Trimming removed 0 bases from V and 4 bases from J, with 12 bases in between. The germline gives CDR1 GTSNPN, CDR2 SVGIG (reference sequence). The CDR3 region is CAWSVALGFNEKLFF. CDR3 DNA: TGTGCCTGGAGTGTAGCTTTGGGATTTAATGAAAAACTGTTTTTT.

V and J are TRBV5-4 and TRBJ1-1; D not resolved. CDR3 size: 15 residues. Trimming took 0 bases from V and 1 from J, leaving 10 bases between them. The germline V gene has CDR1 SGHNT and CDR2 YYREEE (reference sequence). This CDR3 reads CASSLGLGENTEAFF. The CDR3 DNA follows: TGTGCCAGCAGCTTGGGGCTGGGTGAGAACACTGAAGCTTTCTTT.

V is TRBV11-2 and J is TRBJ1-2, with no clear D. Germline CDR1 is SGHAT and CDR2 is FQNNGV. The CDR3 runs 14 residues. V gave up 5 bases and J gave up 2 bases, with 12 bases separating them. The CDR3 region is CASSQNPRNYGYTF. The CDR3 DNA reads TGTGCCAGCAGCCAAAACCCGAGAAACTATGGCTACACCTTC.

The rearrangement links TRBV6-2 or TRBV6-3 to TRBJ2-2; the match to TRBD2 covers 7 bases. This CDR3 has 16 amino acids. CDR1 is MNHEY, CDR2 SVGEGT, per germline. V shed 4 bases and J 6 bases; nucleotides not matched to a gene: 11. The CDR3 nucleotides are TGTGCCAGCAGTTTAACTAGCGCTCAGAATCCCGGGGAGCTGTTTTTT. This translates into CASSLTSAQNPGELFF.

The V gene is TRBV11-3, the J gene TRBJ2-1; perhaps TRBD1 as D (7 bases). Trimming took off 2 bases at V and 9 bases at J, with 14 bases between the two ends. The germline V gene has CDR1 SGHNT and CDR2 YENEEA. The CDR3 sequence is 14 residues long. CDR3 loop: CASSLQGGSAEQFF. Written as DNA, the CDR3 is TGTGCCAGCAGCTTACAGGGGGGCTCTGCTGAGCAGTTCTTC.

The chain links TRBV30 to TRBJ2-5; perhaps TRBD2 as D (6 bases). Germline values: CDR1 GTSNPN, CDR2 SVGIG (reference sequence). The CDR3 has 13 amino acids. Trimming cost V 5 bases and J 5 bases, with 15 bases left between them. The CDR3 DNA reads TGTGCCTGGGGCACCCCCGGGAGCGAGACCCAGTACTTC. Amino acid sequence: CAWGTPGSETQYF. Based on the CDR3 plus reference TRBV30 and TRBJ2-5, the full variable domain is SQTIHQWPATLVQPVGSPLSLECTVEGTSNPNLYWYRQAAGRGLQLLFYSVGIGQISSEVPQNLSASRPQDRQFILSSKKLLLSDSGFYLCAWGTPGSETQYFGPGTRLLVL.

The rearrangement uses TRBV7-5 and TRBJ1-3. TRBV7-5 is designated a pseudogene. CDR3 length: 12 residues. The DNA for the CDR3 is TGTGCCAGAACCGGCTACGGAAACACCATATATTTT. Encoded protein: CARTGYGNTIYF.

This chain uses TRBV5-6 with TRBJ2-1, with D maybe TRBD2 (6 bases). CDR3 length: 16 residues. Germline V lookup: CDR1 SGHDT, CDR2 YYEEEE. V was shortened by 3 bases and J by 2 bases, with 15 bases between the two germline ends. The CDR3 here is CASSSTSLLPYNEQFF. The DNA for the CDR3 is TGTGCCAGCAGCTCTACTAGCTTGCTTCCCTACAATGAGCAGTTCTTC.

This chain links TRBV6-5 with TRBJ2-1, with D hard to call. V was clipped by 5 bases and J by 4 bases, with 15 bases between them. Germline lookup yields CDR1 MNHEY and CDR2 SVGAGI. The CDR3 extends over 15 amino acids. This chain's CDR3 is CASSTEDARYNEQFF. Here the CDR3 DNA reads TGTGCCAGCAGTACAGAGGACGCAAGATACAATGAGCAGTTCTTC.

The J gene is TRBJ1-2, the V gene TRBV5-6, with D maybe TRBD1 (6 bases). Trimming left V 4 bases short and J 7 bases short, with 17 bases between. The germline gives CDR1 SGHDT, CDR2 YYEEEE. The CDR3 consists of 14 residues. CDR3 sequence (DNA): TGTGCCAGCAGCGGCTCACAGGGTTCTCTTGGCTACACCTTC. It is translated as CASSGSQGSLGYTF.

The chain employs TRBV7-7 and TRBJ2-7, with D hard to call. Trimming left V 5 bases short and J 9 bases short, with 14 bases between. The germline V gene encodes CDR1 SSHAT and CDR2 FNYEAQ (reference sequence). CDR3 size: 12 residues. The CDR3 DNA is TGTGCCAGCAGCCTCGACACGTTCGGGCAGTACTTC. As protein: CASSLDTFGQYF. Together with reference TRBV7-7 and TRBJ2-7, the CDR3 gives the full variable domain: GAGVSQSPRYKVTKRGQDVTLRCDPISSHATLYWYQQALGQGPEFLTYFNYEAQPDKSGLPSDRFSAERPEGSISTLTIQRTEQRDSAMYRCASSLDTFGQYFGPGTRLTVT.

This chain links TRBV10-3 with TRBJ1-4; D is perhaps TRBD1 (6 bases). The CDR3 contains 14 residues. CDR1 is ENHRY and CDR2 is SYGVKD in the germline V gene. Trimming left V 6 bases short and J 5 bases short, with 13 bases between. In nucleotides, the CDR3 is TGTGCCATCAGCAACAACGACAGGAATGAAAAACTGTTTTTT. It yields the protein CAISNNDRNEKLFF.

The chain joins TRBV7-3 to TRBJ2-1; D not resolved. The germline gives CDR1 SGHTA, CDR2 FQGTGA. Trimming removed 2 bases from V and 3 bases from J, with 8 bases in between. CDR3 length: 14 residues. The CDR3 DNA is TGTGCCAGCAGCTTAGATAGTAGCTACAATGAGCAGTTCTTC. It yields the protein CASSLDSSYNEQFF.

The chain combines TRBV7-3 with TRBJ2-1; D not resolved. This CDR3 has 14 amino acids. Germline V lookup: CDR1 SGHTA, CDR2 FQGTGA. Trimming removed 5 bases from V and 0 bases from J, with 8 bases in between. Here the CDR3 DNA reads TGTGCCAGCAGCCCGTCGGGCTCCTACAATGAGCAGTTCTTC. Translated: CASSPSGSYNEQFF. Combining the CDR3 with reference TRBV7-3 and TRBJ2-1 gives the whole variable domain GAGVSQTPSNKVTEKGKYVELRCDPISGHTALYWYRQSLGQGPEFLIYFQGTGAADDSGLPNDRFFAVRPEGSVSTLKIQRTERGDSAVYLCASSPSGSYNEQFFGPGTRLTVL.

Of note for this clone: An end of the junction does not agree with germline; a read error may underlie this. The chain combines TRBV19 with TRBJ1-5; perhaps TRBD1 as D (6 bases). CDR3 size: 16 residues. The V gene's germline CDR1 is LNHDA and CDR2 SQIVND (reference sequence). The CDR3 DNA is TGTGCCAGCAGTAGCCAGGGGCTGGGTTCCAATCAGCCCCAGCATTTT. Translated, it gives CASSSQGLGSNQPQHF.

The CDR3 reads CASSLAGGVGNEQFF. The CDR3 nucleotides read TGTGCCAGCAGCTTGGCAGGGGGCGTTGGTAATGAGCAGTTCTTC. The chain joins TRBV5-4 to TRBJ2-1; TRBD1 agrees at 8 bases. The CDR3 is made up of 15 amino acids. The V segment lost 0 bases and the J segment 7 bases; nucleotides outside the gene matches: 6. Germline-derived CDR1 and CDR2 are SGHNT and YYREEE (reference sequence).

The CDR3 protein is CASSPTGYTEAFF. In nucleotides, the CDR3 is TGTGCCAGCAGTCCAACAGGTTACACTGAAGCTTTCTTT. This chain connects TRBV12-3 or TRBV12-4 to TRBJ1-1; possible D gene TRBD1, 5 bases. The germline V and J ends were trimmed by 5 bases and 3 bases, with 10 bases remaining between them. CDR3 length: 13 residues.

This clone was seen a single time. The chain uses TRBV7-2 and TRBJ1-5, with D possibly TRBD1 on 5 matching bases. Trimming removed 3 bases at V and 4 bases at J, with 13 bases between. In germline, CDR1 is SGHTA, CDR2 FQGNSA. The length of the CDR3 is 15 residues. CDR3: CASSFGGFGNQPQHF. The CDR3 DNA reads as TGTGCCAGCAGCTTCGGGGGATTCGGGAATCAGCCCCAGCATTTT.

The rearrangement uses TRBV29-1 and TRBJ1-1; D may be TRBD1 (5 bases). This CDR3 is 13 amino acids long. Trimming took off 6 bases at V and 0 bases at J, with 11 bases between the two ends. CDR1 is SQVTM, CDR2 ANQGSEA, per germline. As DNA, the CDR3 is TGCAGCGTGGGGGGAGGTGTGAACACTGAAGCTTTCTTT. Translating gives CSVGGGVNTEAFF.